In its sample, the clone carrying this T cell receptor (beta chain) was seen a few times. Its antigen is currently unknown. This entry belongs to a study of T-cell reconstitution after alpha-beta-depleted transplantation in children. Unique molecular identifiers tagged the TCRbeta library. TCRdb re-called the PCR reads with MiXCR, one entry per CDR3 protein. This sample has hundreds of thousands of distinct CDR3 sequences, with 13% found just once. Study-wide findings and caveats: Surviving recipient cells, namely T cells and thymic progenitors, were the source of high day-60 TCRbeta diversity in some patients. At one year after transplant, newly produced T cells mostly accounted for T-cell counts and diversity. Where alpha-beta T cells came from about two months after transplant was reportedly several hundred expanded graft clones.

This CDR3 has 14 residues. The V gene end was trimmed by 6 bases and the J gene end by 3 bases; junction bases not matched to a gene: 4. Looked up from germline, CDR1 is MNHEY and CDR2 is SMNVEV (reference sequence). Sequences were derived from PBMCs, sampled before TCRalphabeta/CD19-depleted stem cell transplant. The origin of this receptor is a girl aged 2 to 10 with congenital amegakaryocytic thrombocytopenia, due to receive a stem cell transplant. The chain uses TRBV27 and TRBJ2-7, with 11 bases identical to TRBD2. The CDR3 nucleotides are TGTGCCAGCAGCCGTAGCGGGAGGGACTACGAGCAGTACTTC. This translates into CASSRSGRDYEQYF.